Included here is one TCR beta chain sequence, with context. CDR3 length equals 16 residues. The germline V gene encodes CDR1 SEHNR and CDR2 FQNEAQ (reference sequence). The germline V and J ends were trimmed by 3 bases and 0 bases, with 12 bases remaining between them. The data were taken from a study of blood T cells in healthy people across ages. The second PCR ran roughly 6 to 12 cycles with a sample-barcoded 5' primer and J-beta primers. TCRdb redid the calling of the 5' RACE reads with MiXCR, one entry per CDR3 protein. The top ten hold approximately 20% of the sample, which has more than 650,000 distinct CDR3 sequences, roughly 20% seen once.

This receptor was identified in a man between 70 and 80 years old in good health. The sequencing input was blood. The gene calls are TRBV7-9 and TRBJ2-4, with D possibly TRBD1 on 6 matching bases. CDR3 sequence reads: CASSFGQGIAKNIQYF. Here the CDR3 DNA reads TGTGCCAGCAGCTTCGGGCAGGGGATAGCCAAAAACATTCAGTACTTC.